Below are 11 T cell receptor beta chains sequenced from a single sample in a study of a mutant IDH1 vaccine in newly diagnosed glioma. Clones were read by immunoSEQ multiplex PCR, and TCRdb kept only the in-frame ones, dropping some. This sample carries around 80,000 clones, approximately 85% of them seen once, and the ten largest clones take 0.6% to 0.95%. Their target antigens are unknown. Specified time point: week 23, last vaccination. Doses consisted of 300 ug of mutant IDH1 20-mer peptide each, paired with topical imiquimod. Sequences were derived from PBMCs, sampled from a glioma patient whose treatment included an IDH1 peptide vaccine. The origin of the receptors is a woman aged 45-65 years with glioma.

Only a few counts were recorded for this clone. The CDR3 DNA follows: TGCGCCAGCAGCTTGGGGGAGGACACAGATACGCAGTATTTT. This encodes CASSLGEDTDTQYF. The V call is TRBV5-1, the J call TRBJ2-3; TRBD2 is a possible D gene (6 bases). V dropped 0 bases and J dropped 2 bases, with 7 bases sitting between them. CDR1 is SGHRS, CDR2 YFSETQ, per germline. This CDR3 is 14 amino acids long.

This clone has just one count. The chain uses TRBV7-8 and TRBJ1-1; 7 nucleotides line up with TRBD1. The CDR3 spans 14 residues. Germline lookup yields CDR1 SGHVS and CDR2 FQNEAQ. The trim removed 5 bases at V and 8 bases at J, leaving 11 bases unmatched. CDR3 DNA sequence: TGTGCCAGCAGCCGCGACAGGGCTCGGGCCGAAGCTTTCTTT. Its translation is CASSRDRARAEAFF.

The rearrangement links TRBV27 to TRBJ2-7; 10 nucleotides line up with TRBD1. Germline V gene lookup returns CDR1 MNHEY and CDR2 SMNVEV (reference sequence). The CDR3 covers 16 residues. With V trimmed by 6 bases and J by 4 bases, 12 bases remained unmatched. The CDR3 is CASRPVRDRGFYEQYF. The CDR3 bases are TGTGCCAGCAGACCCGTTCGGGACAGGGGATTTTACGAGCAGTACTTC.

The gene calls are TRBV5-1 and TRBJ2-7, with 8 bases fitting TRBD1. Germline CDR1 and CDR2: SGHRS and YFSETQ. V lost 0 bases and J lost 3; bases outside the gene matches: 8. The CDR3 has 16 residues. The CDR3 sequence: CASSLEGTGGFYEQYF. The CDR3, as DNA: TGCGCCAGCAGCTTGGAGGGCACAGGGGGTTTCTACGAGCAGTACTTC.

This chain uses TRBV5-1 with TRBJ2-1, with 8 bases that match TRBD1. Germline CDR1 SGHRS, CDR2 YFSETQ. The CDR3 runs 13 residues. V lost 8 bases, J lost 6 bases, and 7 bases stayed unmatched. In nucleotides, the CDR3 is TGCGCCAGTTCCCAGGGGGCGATCAATGAGCAGTTCTTC. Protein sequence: CASSQGAINEQFF.

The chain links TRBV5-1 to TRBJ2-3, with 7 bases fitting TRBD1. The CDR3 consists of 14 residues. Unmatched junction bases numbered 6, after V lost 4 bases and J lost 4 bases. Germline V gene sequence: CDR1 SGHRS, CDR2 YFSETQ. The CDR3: CASSNSQGADTQYF. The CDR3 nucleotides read TGCGCCAGCAGCAATTCCCAGGGGGCAGATACGCAGTATTTT.

The DNA for the CDR3 is TGTGCCAGCAGCTTAGCAACAGGGGCCTACGAGCAGTACTTC. It is translated as CASSLATGAYEQYF. This chain uses TRBV11-1 with TRBJ2-7, with 7 positions matching TRBD1. After removal of 0 bases from V and 2 bases from J, the junction contained 1 base not matched to a gene. Germline V gene lookup returns CDR1 SGHAT and CDR2 FQDESV (reference sequence). The CDR3 extends over 14 amino acids.

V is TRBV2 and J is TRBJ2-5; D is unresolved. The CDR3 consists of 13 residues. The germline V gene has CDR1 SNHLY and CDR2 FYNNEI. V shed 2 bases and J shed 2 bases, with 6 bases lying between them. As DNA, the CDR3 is TGTGCCAGCAGTGAATACCAGCAAGAGACCCAGTACTTC. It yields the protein CASSEYQQETQYF.

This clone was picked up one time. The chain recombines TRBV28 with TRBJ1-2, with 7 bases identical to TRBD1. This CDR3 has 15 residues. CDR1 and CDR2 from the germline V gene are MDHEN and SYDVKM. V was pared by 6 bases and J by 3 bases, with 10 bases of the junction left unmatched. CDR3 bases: TGTGCCAGCAGAAGAACAGGGGAGAAGGACTATGGCTACACCTTC. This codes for CASRRTGEKDYGYTF.

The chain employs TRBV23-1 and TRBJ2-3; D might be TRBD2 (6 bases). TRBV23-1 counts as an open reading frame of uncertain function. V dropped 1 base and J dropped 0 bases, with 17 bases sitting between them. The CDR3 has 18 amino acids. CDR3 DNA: TGCGCCAGCAGTCAATGCGCGGGAAAGAGAACTAGCACAGATACGCAGTATTTT. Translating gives CASSQCAGKRTSTDTQYF.

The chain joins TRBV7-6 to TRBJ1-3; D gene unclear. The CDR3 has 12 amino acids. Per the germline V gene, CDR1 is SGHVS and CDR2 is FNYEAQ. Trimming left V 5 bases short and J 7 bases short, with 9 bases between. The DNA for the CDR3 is TGTGCCAGCAGCCAAGACCCGAACACCATATATTTT. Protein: CASSQDPNTIYF.